Sequencing of this TCR beta chain was carried out in a study of CD8 T cells in ankylosing spondylitis. TCRdb re-derived calls from the 5' RACE reads in MiXCR, one entry per CDR3 protein. This sample has 30,000 to 45,000 distinct CDR3 sequences, with around 10% found just once. Whole-study findings and limits: Enrichment of disease-linked clones was reportedly significant in matched ankylosing spondylitis synovial fluid.

Trimming removed 7 bases from V and 2 bases from J, with 14 bases in between. This CDR3 comprises 15 residues. Germline V lookup: CDR1 MDHEN, CDR2 SYDVKM. In this sample, this clonotype turned up many times. Its antigen remains unknown. The sample consisted of synovial fluid, either unsorted or a sorted T cell fraction (not recorded which). This clonotype was sampled from a male donor with ankylosing spondylitis. The chain uses TRBV28 and TRBJ1-4; D ambiguous. The CDR3 loop is CASIPTIGTNEKLFF. The CDR3 DNA reads as TGTGCCAGCATTCCCACGATAGGGACTAATGAAAAACTGTTTTTT.